The following is a TCR beta chain sequence with its context. As processed by the authors: Estimation of nucleated cell counts was performed using reference gene primer amplification. Data came from immunoSEQ multiplex PCR; TCRdb stores just in-frame clones and leaves some out. V, J and clone size are those of that table, while D and trimming were read from the DNA. In the table there are fewer than 200,000 clones, about 85% of which are singletons. The source of the sample is a study of blood T cell repertoires in COVID-19. On the study more broadly: Samples of COVID-19 (acute and convalescent) were obtained from the United States, Italy and Spain. The cDNA or gDNA used as material had been derived from T cells, B-cell-depleted T cells, or PBMCs.

The CDR3 totals 14 residues. Germline lookup yields CDR1 KGHDR and CDR2 SFDVKD. The trim removed 4 bases at V and 9 bases at J, leaving 8 bases unmatched. Sequencing input: peripheral blood. This sequence joins TRBV24-1 and TRBJ1-5; 7 positions match TRBD1. This clonotype originated in a man aged 55 to 70 who had recovered from COVID-19. The CDR3 region has the DNA TGTGCCACCAGTGACTCAGGGACAGTTCTGCCCCAGCATTTT. As protein: CATSDSGTVLPQHF.